The rows below give T cell receptor beta chains drawn from one sample of a study of Ad26.COV2.S vaccination and SARS-CoV-2 variants. The repertoire was sequenced with immunoSEQ multiplex PCR; TCRdb's copy has only in-frame clones and lacks some. Of just over 350,000 clones in the sample, roughly nine tenths were seen once. The sample here was peripheral blood, taken after recovery from COVID-19. These receptor sequences come from a human donor who had recovered from COVID-19. Each CDR3 is given with its conserved first and last residue. The order of the fields is J gene, V gene, clone size, D gene, CDR3 length, CDR3 protein, CDR3 DNA. A D gene is named only where the DNA matches it firmly. A row's size may be missing; if present it is once, few, many or a size class.

J gene: TRBJ1-5
V gene: TRBV6-1
clone size: NA
D gene: NA
CDR3 length: 17
CDR3 protein: CASSGRGTENSNQPQHF
CDR3 DNA: TGTGCCAGCAGTGGCCGGGGCACCGAAAATAGCAATCAGCCCCAGCATTTT

J gene: TRBJ1-3
V gene: TRBV6-5
clone size: NA
D gene: NA
CDR3 length: 14
CDR3 protein: CATLGANSGNTIYF
CDR3 DNA: TGTGCCACTTTAGGGGCCAACTCTGGAAACACCATATATTTT

J gene: TRBJ2-1
V gene: TRBV6-4
clone size: NA
D gene: NA
CDR3 length: 15
CDR3 protein: CASSDSGVSYNEQFF
CDR3 DNA: TGTGCCAGCAGTGACTCCGGGGTCTCCTACAATGAGCAGTTCTTC

J gene: TRBJ1-2
V gene: TRBV5-5
clone size: NA
D gene: NA
CDR3 length: 15
CDR3 protein: CASSLGGSAFYGYTF
CDR3 DNA: TGTGCCAGCTCACTGGGGGGCTCAGCTTTCTATGGCTACACCTTC

J gene: TRBJ2-5
V gene: TRBV10-2
clone size: NA
D gene: TRBD2
CDR3 length: 16
CDR3 protein: CASTKRLGGSQETQYF
CDR3 DNA: TGCGCCAGCACTAAACGCTTGGGGGGGTCCCAAGAGACCCAGTACTTC

J gene: TRBJ2-1
V gene: TRBV29-1
clone size: NA
D gene: TRBD1
CDR3 length: 14
CDR3 protein: CSVARDRGGYEQFF
CDR3 DNA: TGCAGCGTTGCCCGGGACAGGGGGGGGTATGAGCAGTTCTTC

J gene: TRBJ1-3
V gene: TRBV27
clone size: NA
D gene: NA
CDR3 length: 14
CDR3 protein: CASSFRAPGNTIYF
CDR3 DNA: TGTGCCAGCAGTTTTCGGGCACCGGGAAACACCATATATTTT

J gene: TRBJ2-3
V gene: TRBV24-1
clone size: NA
D gene: NA
CDR3 length: 13
CDR3 protein: CATSVQGSDTQYF
CDR3 DNA: TGTGCCACCAGTGTCCAGGGCTCAGATACGCAGTATTTT

J gene: TRBJ2-1
V gene: TRBV11-2
clone size: NA
D gene: TRBD2
CDR3 length: 15
CDR3 protein: CASSLPPGGADEQFF
CDR3 DNA: TGTGCCAGCAGCCTCCCTCCCGGGGGGGCAGATGAGCAGTTCTTC

J gene: TRBJ1-1
V gene: TRBV12-3/TRBV12-4
clone size: NA
D gene: NA
CDR3 length: 13
CDR3 protein: CASSPTGNTEAFF
CDR3 DNA: TGTGCCAGCAGTCCCACCGGGAACACTGAAGCTTTCTTT

J gene: TRBJ1-2
V gene: TRBV10-2
clone size: NA
D gene: NA
CDR3 length: 11
CDR3 protein: CASSKDREILF
CDR3 DNA: TGCGCCAGCAGCAAAGATAGGGAGATTCTCTTC

J gene: TRBJ2-2
V gene: TRBV11-2
clone size: NA
D gene: NA
CDR3 length: 14
CDR3 protein: CASSSRDTRRALFF
CDR3 DNA: TGTGCCAGCAGCTCCCGGGACACCCGTAGGGCGCTGTTTTTT

J gene: TRBJ2-7
V gene: TRBV9
clone size: NA
D gene: NA
CDR3 length: 16
CDR3 protein: CASSVGHRGGSYEQYF
CDR3 DNA: TGTGCCAGCAGCGTAGGGCACAGGGGAGGGAGCTACGAGCAGTACTTC

J gene: TRBJ1-2
V gene: TRBV5-4
clone size: NA
D gene: NA
CDR3 length: 16
CDR3 protein: CASSLDGSGKYYGYTF
CDR3 DNA: TGTGCCAGCAGCTTGGATGGTTCCGGGAAATACTATGGCTACACCTTC

J gene: TRBJ2-5
V gene: TRBV6-5
clone size: NA
D gene: NA
CDR3 length: 15
CDR3 protein: CASSYSDGGQETQYF
CDR3 DNA: TGTGCCAGCAGTTACTCGGACGGCGGCCAAGAGACCCAGTACTTC

J gene: TRBJ2-7
V gene: TRBV12-3/TRBV12-4
clone size: NA
D gene: NA
CDR3 length: 11
CDR3 protein: CASSGGLGQYF
CDR3 DNA: TGTGCCAGCAGTGGGGGTCTCGGGCAGTACTTC

J gene: TRBJ1-1
V gene: TRBV12-3/TRBV12-4
clone size: NA
D gene: NA
CDR3 length: 13
CDR3 protein: CASTLKENTEAFF
CDR3 DNA: TGTGCCAGCACTCTAAAGGAGAACACTGAAGCTTTCTTT

J gene: TRBJ2-3
V gene: TRBV2
clone size: NA
D gene: NA
CDR3 length: 12
CDR3 protein: CASSENRGTQYF
CDR3 DNA: TGTGCCAGCAGTGAGAATCGGGGTACGCAGTATTTT

J gene: TRBJ1-5
V gene: TRBV18
clone size: NA
D gene: NA
CDR3 length: 13
CDR3 protein: CASSPGQNQPQHF
CDR3 DNA: TGTGCCAGCTCACCAGGGCAAAATCAGCCCCAGCATTTT

J gene: TRBJ2-7
V gene: TRBV5-6
clone size: once
D gene: TRBD1
CDR3 length: 15
CDR3 protein: CASSFLRQGVYEQYF
CDR3 DNA: TGTGCCAGCAGCTTCCTAAGACAGGGGGTGTACGAGCAGTACTTC

J gene: TRBJ1-2
V gene: TRBV15
clone size: NA
D gene: NA
CDR3 length: 13
CDR3 protein: CATSRDKNYGYTF
CDR3 DNA: TGTGCCACCAGCAGAGACAAAAACTATGGCTACACCTTC

J gene: TRBJ1-6
V gene: TRBV2
clone size: NA
D gene: TRBD1
CDR3 length: 18
CDR3 protein: CASRPTGVASSYNSPLHF
CDR3 DNA: TGTGCCAGCAGGCCGACAGGGGTCGCCTCTTCCTATAATTCACCCCTCCACTTT

J gene: TRBJ1-2
V gene: TRBV6-6
clone size: NA
D gene: TRBD1
CDR3 length: 13
CDR3 protein: CASSYGTGESYTF
CDR3 DNA: TGTGCCAGCAGTTACGGGACAGGGGAGAGCTACACCTTC

J gene: TRBJ1-3
V gene: TRBV7-9
clone size: NA
D gene: TRBD1
CDR3 length: 16
CDR3 protein: CASSLGQGADGNTIYF
CDR3 DNA: TGTGCCAGCAGCTTAGGACAGGGGGCGGATGGAAACACCATATATTTT